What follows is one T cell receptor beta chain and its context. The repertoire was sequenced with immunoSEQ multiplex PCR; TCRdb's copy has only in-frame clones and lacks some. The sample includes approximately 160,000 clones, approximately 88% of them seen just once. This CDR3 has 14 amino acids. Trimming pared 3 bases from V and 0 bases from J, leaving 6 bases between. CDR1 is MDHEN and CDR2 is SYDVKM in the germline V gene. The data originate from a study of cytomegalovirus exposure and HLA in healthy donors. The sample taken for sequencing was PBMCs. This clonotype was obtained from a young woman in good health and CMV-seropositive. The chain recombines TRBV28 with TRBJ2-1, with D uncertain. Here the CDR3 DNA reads TGTGCCAGCAGTTTGCGGAGCTCCTACAATGAGCAGTTCTTC. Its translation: CASSLRSSYNEQFF.